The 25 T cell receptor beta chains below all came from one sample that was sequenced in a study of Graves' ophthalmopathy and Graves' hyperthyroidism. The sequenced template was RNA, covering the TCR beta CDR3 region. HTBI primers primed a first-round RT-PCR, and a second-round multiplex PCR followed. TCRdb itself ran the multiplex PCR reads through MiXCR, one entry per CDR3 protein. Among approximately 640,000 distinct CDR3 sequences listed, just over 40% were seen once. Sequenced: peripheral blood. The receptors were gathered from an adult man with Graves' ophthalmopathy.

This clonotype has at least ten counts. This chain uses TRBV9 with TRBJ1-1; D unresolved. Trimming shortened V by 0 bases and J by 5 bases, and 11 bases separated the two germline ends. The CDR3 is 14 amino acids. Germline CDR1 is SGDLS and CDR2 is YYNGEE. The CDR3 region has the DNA TGTGCCAGCAGCGTAGGGGAAGGCAGAACTGAAGCTTTCTTT. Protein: CASSVGEGRTEAFF.

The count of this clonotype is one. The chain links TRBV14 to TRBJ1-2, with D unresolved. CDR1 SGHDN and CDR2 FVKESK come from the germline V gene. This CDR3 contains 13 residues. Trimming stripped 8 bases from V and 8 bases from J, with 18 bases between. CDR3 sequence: CASSATRIGGYTF. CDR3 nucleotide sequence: TGTGCCAGCTCAGCCACACGAATTGGGGGCTACACCTTC.

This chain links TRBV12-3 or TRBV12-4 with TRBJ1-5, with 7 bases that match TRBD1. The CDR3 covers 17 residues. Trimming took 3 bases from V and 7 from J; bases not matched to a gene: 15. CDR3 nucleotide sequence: TGTGCCAGCAGTTTGGTTAGGGGGCGAGGGAGGCGACAGCCCCAGCATTTT. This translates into CASSLVRGRGRRQPQHF.

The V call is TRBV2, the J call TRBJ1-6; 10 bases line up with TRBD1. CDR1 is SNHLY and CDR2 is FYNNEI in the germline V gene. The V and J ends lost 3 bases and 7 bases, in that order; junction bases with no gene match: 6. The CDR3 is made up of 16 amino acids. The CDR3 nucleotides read TGTGCCAGCAGTGACGCGGGACAGGGGACCAATTCACCCCTCCACTTT. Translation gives CASSDAGQGTNSPLHF.

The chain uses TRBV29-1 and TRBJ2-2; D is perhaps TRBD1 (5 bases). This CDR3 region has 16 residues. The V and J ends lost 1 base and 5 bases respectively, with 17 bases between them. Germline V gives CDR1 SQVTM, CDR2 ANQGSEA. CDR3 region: CSVEGAGRTGTGELFF. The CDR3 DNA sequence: TGCAGCGTTGAAGGGGCAGGGCGCACGGGTACCGGGGAGCTGTTTTTT.

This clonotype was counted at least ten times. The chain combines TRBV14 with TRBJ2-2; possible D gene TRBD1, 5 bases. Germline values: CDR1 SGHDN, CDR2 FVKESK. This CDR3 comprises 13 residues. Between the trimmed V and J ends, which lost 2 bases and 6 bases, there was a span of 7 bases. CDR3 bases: TGTGCCAGCAGCCAATCCAGGGCCGGGGAGCTGTTTTTT. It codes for CASSQSRAGELFF.

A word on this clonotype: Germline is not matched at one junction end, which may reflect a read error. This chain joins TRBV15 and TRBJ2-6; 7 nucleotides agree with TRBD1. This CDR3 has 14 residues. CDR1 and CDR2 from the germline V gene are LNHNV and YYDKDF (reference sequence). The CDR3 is CASSLMTGTNVLTF. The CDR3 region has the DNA TGTGCCAGCAGCTTGATGACAGGGACCAACGTCCTGACTTTC.

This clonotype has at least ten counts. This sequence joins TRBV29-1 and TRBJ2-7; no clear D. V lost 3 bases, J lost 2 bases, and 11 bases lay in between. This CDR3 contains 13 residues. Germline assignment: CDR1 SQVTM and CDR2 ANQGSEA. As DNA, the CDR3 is TGCAGCGTTGAGTTGGACGGTACCTACGAGCAGTACTTC. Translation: CSVELDGTYEQYF.

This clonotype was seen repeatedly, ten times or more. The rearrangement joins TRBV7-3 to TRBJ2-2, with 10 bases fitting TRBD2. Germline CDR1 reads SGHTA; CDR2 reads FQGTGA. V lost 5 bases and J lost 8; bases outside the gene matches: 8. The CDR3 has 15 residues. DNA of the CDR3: TGTGCCAGCAGCAGAACTAGCGGGGTTTTGGGGGAGCTGTTTTTT. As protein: CASSRTSGVLGELFF.

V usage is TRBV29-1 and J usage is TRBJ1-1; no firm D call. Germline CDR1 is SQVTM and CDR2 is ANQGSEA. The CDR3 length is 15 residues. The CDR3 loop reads CIVPGTAQVNTEAFF. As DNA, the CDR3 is TGCATCGTACCCGGCACAGCGCAGGTGAACACTGAAGCTTTCTTT.

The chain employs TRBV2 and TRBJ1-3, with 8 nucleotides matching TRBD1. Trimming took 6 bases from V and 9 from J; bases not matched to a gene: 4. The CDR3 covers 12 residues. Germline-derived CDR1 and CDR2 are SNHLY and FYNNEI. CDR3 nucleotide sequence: TGTGCCAGCAGAGGGACAGGTAGCACCATATATTTT. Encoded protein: CASRGTGSTIYF.

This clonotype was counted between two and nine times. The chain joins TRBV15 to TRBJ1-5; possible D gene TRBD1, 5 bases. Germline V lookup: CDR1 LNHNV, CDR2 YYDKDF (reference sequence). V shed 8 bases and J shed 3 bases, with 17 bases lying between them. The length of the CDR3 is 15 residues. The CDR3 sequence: CATVPGQTYNQPQHF. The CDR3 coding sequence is TGTGCCACCGTCCCTGGACAAACCTACAATCAGCCCCAGCATTTT.

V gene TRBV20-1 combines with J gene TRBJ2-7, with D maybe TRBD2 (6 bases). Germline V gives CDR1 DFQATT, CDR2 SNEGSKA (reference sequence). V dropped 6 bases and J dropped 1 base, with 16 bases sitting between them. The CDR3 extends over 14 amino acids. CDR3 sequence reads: CSATGVGQSYEQYF. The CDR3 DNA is TGCAGTGCCACGGGAGTGGGGCAATCCTACGAGCAGTACTTC.

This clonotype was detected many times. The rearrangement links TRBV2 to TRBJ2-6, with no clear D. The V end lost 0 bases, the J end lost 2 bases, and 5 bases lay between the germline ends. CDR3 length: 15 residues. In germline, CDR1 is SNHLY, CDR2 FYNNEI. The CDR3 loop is CASSEALPGANVLTF. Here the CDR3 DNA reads TGTGCCAGCAGTGAAGCGCTTCCTGGGGCCAACGTCCTGACTTTC. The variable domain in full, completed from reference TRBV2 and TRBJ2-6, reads EPEVTQTPSHQVTQMGQEVILRCVPISNHLYFYWYRQILGQKVEFLVSFYNNEISEKSEIFDDQFSVERPDGSNFTLKIRSTKLEDSAMYFCASSEALPGANVLTFGAGSRLTVL.

For the CDR3, the DNA is TGCGCCAGCAGCCAAGATCCCGCTTTTGTTAGCGAGCAGTACTTC. This sequence encodes CASSQDPAFVSEQYF. The chain combines TRBV4-1 with TRBJ2-7; D unclear. The CDR3 totals 15 residues. Per germline, CDR1 MGHRA and CDR2 YSYEKL. V gave up 0 bases and J gave up 6 bases, with 15 bases separating them.

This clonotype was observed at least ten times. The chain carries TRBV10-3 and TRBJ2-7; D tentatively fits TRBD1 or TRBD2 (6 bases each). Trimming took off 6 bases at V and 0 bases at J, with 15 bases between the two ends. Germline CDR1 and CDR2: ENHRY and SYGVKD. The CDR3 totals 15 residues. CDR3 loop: CAISRQVGSSYEQYF. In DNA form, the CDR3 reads TGTGCCATCAGCAGACAGGTCGGGAGCTCCTACGAGCAGTACTTC.

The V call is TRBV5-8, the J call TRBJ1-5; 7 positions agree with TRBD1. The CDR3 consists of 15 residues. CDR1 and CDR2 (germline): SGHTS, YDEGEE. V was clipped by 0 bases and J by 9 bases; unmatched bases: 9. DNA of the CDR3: TGTGCCAGCAGCTTGGATACCGACAGGGATCGGCCCCAGCATTTT. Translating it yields CASSLDTDRDRPQHF.

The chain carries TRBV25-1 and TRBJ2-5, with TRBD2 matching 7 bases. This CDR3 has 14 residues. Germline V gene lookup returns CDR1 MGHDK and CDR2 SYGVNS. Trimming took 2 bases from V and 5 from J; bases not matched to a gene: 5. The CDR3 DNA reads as TGTGCCAGCAGTGAAGGGAGGGCCGCTGAGACCCAGTACTTC. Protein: CASSEGRAAETQYF.

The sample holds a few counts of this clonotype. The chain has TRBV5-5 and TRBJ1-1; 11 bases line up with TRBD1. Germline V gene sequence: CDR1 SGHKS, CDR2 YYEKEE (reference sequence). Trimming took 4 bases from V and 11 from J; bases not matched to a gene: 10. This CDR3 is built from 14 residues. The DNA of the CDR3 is TGTGCCAGCAGCCCGGGACAGGGGGACGTAGAGGCTTTCTTT. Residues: CASSPGQGDVEAFF. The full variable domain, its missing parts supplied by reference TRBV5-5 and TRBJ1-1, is DAGVTQSPTHLIKTRGQQVTLRCSPISGHKSVSWYQQVLGQGPQFIFQYYEKEERGRGNFPDRFSARQFPNYSSELNVNALLLGDSALYLCASSPGQGDVEAFFGQGTRLTVV.

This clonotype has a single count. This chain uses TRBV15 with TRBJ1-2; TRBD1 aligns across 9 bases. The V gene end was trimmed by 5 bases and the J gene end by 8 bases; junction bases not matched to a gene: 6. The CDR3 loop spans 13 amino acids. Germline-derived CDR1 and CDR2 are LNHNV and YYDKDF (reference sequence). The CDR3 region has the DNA TGTGCCACCAGCGCGGGACAGGGAGAAGGCTACACCTTC. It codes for CATSAGQGEGYTF. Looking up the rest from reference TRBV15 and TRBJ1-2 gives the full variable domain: DAMVIQNPRYQVTQFGKPVTLSCSQTLNHNVMYWYQQKSSQAPKLLFHYYDKDFNNEADTPDNFQSRRPNTSFCFLDIRSPGLGDTAMYLCATSAGQGEGYTFGSGTRLTVV.

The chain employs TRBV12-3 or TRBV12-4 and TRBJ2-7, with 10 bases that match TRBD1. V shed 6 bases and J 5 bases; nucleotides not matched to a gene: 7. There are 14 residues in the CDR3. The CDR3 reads CASSPGQGENEQYF. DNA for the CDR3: TGTGCCAGCAGCCCCGGACAGGGGGAGAACGAGCAGTACTTC.

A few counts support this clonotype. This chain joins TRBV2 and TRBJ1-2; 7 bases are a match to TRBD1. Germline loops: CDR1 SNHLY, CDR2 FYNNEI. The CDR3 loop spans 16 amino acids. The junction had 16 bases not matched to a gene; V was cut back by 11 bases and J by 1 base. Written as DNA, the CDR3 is TGTGCCTGGCCTGGGGCCTCCGGACAGGTTAACTATGGCTACACCTTC. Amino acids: CAWPGASGQVNYGYTF. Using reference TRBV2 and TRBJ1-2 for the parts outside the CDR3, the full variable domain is EPEVTQTPSHQVTQMGQEVILRCVPISNHLYFYWYRQILGQKVEFLVSFYNNEISEKSEIFDDQFSVERPDGSNFTLKIRSTKLEDSAMYFCAWPGASGQVNYGYTFGSGTRLTVV.

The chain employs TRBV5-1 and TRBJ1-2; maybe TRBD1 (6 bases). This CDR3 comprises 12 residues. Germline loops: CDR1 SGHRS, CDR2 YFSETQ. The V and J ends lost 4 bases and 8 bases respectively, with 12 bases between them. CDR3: CASSPTGRGYTF. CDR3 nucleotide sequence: TGCGCCAGCAGCCCGACAGGAAGGGGCTACACCTTC.

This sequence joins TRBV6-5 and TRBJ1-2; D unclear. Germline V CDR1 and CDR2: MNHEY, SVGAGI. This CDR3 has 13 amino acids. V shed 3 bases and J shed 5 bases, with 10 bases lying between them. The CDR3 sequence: CASSYSGVYGYTF. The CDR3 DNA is TGTGCCAGCAGTTATAGCGGAGTGTATGGCTACACCTTC.

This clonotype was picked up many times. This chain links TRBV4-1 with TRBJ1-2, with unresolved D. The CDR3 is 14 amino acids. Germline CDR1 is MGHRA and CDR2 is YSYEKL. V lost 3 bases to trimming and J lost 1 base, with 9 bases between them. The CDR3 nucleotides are TGCGCCAGCAGCCATGCCCCAGATAACTATGGCTACACCTTC. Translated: CASSHAPDNYGYTF.